This TCR beta chain was profiled in a study of blood T cell repertoires in COVID-19. Libraries were prepared by immunoSEQ multiplex PCR; TCRdb keeps only in-frame clonotypes and omits some of them. Of roughly 140,000 clones listed, around 83% are singletons. V shed 2 bases and J shed 4 bases, with 7 bases lying between them. Germline lookup yields CDR1 KGHDR and CDR2 SFDVKD. CDR3 length: 13 residues. The TCR sequence derives from a woman aged 55-70 years with COVID-19, enrolled during active disease. The chain carries TRBV24-1 and TRBJ1-2; D remains unclear. Sequencing was carried out using peripheral blood. CDR3 DNA: TGTGCCACCAGTGATTCAACTAGCTATGGCTACACCTTC. Amino acids: CATSDSTSYGYTF.